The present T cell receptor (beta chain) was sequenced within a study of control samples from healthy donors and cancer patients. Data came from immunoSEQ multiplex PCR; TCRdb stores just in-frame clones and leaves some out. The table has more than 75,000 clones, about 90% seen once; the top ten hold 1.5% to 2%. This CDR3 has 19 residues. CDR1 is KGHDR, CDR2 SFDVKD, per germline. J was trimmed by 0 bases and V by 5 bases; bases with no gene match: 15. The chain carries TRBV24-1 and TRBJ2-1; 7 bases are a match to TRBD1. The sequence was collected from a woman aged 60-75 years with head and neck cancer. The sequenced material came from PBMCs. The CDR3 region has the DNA TGTGCCACCAGTGTTATGGACAGGAAAGCTTCGAGCTCCTACAATGAGCAGTTCTTC. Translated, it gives CATSVMDRKASSSYNEQFF.